This paragraph covers one TCR beta chain sequence. Method: immunoSEQ multiplex PCR; TCRdb's copy keeps in-frame clones and lacks some. The data contain 500,000 or so clones, roughly 87% of them singletons. Germline V gives CDR1 SGHRS, CDR2 YFSETQ. Germline trimming cut 2 bases from V and 1 base from J; bases unmatched to any gene: 2. CDR3 length: 14 residues. Participant-reported clinical history was the basis for cohort assignment. This entry is derived from a study of blood T cell repertoires in COVID-19. V gene TRBV5-1 combines with J gene TRBJ1-2, with TRBD1 matching 7 bases. The sequence came from a woman between 18 and 29 years old who had recovered from COVID-19. Sequenced: PBMCs or T cells enriched from blood (not recorded which). The CDR3 sequence: CASSFAGGNYGYTF. CDR3 nucleotides: TGCGCCAGCAGCTTTGCAGGGGGTAACTATGGCTACACCTTC. The variable domain in full, with the rest retrieved from reference TRBV5-1 and TRBJ1-2, is KAGVTQTPRYLIKTRGQQVTLSCSPISGHRSVSWYQQTPGQGLQFLFEYFSETQRNKGNFPGRFSGRQFSNSRSEMNVSTLELGDSALYLCASSFAGGNYGYTFGSGTRLTVV.